The 28 T cell receptor beta chains below were found in one sample sequenced in a study of shared clonotypes between healthy human individuals. Assay: immunoSEQ multiplex PCR; the TCRdb copy retains only in-frame clones and omits some. Here the sample spans approximately 1.5 million clones, approximately 98.5% being singletons. Sequenced material: naive CD4+ T cells sorted from blood. Subset specified: CD45RA+ positively selected. The origin of the receptors is a man younger than 45 in good health.

This clone was counted once. The chain has TRBV30 and TRBJ1-3; tentatively, D is TRBD1 (5 bases). This CDR3 has 15 residues. The germline CDR1 and CDR2 sequences are GTSNPN and SVGIG (reference sequence). V was shortened by 0 bases and J by 0 bases, with 9 bases between the two germline ends. CDR3: CAWSVGVVSGNTIYF. Here the CDR3 DNA reads TGTGCCTGGAGTGTAGGGGTAGTCTCTGGAAACACCATATATTTT. The full variable domain, with the rest looked up from reference TRBV30 and TRBJ1-3, is SQTIHQWPATLVQPVGSPLSLECTVEGTSNPNLYWYRQAAGRGLQLLFYSVGIGQISSEVPQNLSASRPQDRQFILSSKKLLLSDSGFYLCAWSVGVVSGNTIYFGEGSWLTVV.

The genes are TRBV25-1 and TRBJ2-7; D may be TRBD1 (5 bases). The CDR3 runs 13 residues. Germline assignment: CDR1 MGHDK and CDR2 SYGVNS. The V end was cut by 7 bases, the J end by 2 bases, with 12 bases between. Written as DNA, the CDR3 is TGTGCCAGCAAGGGGCTAACTACCTACGAGCAGTACTTC. Its translation is CASKGLTTYEQYF.

The chain employs TRBV5-1 and TRBJ2-7; D gene ambiguous. CDR1 and CDR2 from the germline V gene are SGHRS and YFSETQ. Trimming shortened V by 1 base and J by 0 bases, and 11 bases separated the two germline ends. The CDR3 has 15 residues. The CDR3: CASSLLTPGSYEQYF. In DNA, the CDR3 is TGCGCCAGCAGCTTGTTGACTCCTGGCTCCTACGAGCAGTACTTC.

The V and J genes are TRBV5-1 and TRBJ2-3; 14 positions match TRBD2. Losses at the gene ends were 7 bases for V and 7 bases for J; bases not matched to a gene: 5. The germline CDR1 and CDR2 sequences are SGHRS and YFSETQ. This CDR3 is built from 14 residues. The CDR3 DNA reads TGCGCCAGCGGGACTAGCGGGAGTGGAAATACGCAGTATTTT. This encodes CASGTSGSGNTQYF.

The chain recombines TRBV7-2 with TRBJ2-7; D remains ambiguous. CDR3 size: 11 residues. Germline CDR1 and CDR2: SGHTA and FQGNSA. V was pared by 0 bases and J by 7 bases, with 4 bases between. The CDR3: CASSLATEQYF. The CDR3 nucleotides read TGTGCCAGCAGCTTAGCGACTGAGCAGTACTTC. Variable domain in full (rest from reference TRBV7-2 and TRBJ2-7): GAGVSQSPSNKVTEKGKDVELRCDPISGHTALYWYRQSLGQGLEFLIYFQGNSAPDKSGLPSDRFSAERTGGSVSTLTIQRTQQEDSAVYLCASSLATEQYFGPGTRLTVT.

The V and J genes are TRBV7-9 and TRBJ2-4; the D gene could be TRBD1 or TRBD2 (6 bases each). Trimming took off 7 bases at V and 15 bases at J, with 19 bases between the two ends. The CDR3 has 12 amino acids. Germline assignment: CDR1 SEHNR and CDR2 FQNEAQ (reference sequence). CDR3 sequence: CASTIAGGLGYF. For the CDR3, the DNA is TGTGCCAGCACCATAGCCGGGGGCCTCGGGTACTTC.

This rearrangement joins TRBV5-1 to TRBJ2-5; 8 nucleotides match TRBD2. J gave up 2 bases and V 0 bases, and 6 bases lay outside the gene matches. Germline-derived CDR1 and CDR2 are SGHRS and YFSETQ. The CDR3 length is 16 residues. This CDR3 is CASSLVGSGTQETQYF. The CDR3 DNA is TGCGCCAGCAGCTTGGTCGGTAGCGGGACACAAGAGACCCAGTACTTC.

Here the CDR3 DNA reads TGTGCCAGCAAAAAAGGTTACTACGAGCAGTACTTC. Protein product: CASKKGYYEQYF. V gene TRBV28 combines with J gene TRBJ2-7; D is undetermined. The CDR3 has 12 residues. V lost 7 bases, J lost 3 bases, and 10 bases lay in between. Germline V gene sequence: CDR1 MDHEN, CDR2 SYDVKM.

V usage is TRBV9 and J usage is TRBJ2-7; D ambiguous. CDR1 and CDR2 from the germline V gene are SGDLS and YYNGEE. The CDR3 contains 15 residues. Trimming left V 0 bases short and J 0 bases short, with 10 bases between. CDR3 region: CASSVEPASSYEQYF. CDR3 DNA: TGTGCCAGCAGCGTAGAACCGGCCAGCTCCTACGAGCAGTACTTC.

In regard to this clone: Other nucleotide sequences from this sample produce the same CDR3. Written as DNA, the CDR3 is TGTGCCAGCAGCCTTTGGACTGAAGCTTTCTTT. Its translation is CASSLWTEAFF. This rearrangement joins TRBV7-2 to TRBJ1-1; D is undetermined. Germline V CDR1 and CDR2: SGHTA, FQGNSA. V lost 5 bases and J 5 bases, leaving 6 bases between the germline ends. The CDR3 is 11 residues long.

The rearrangement uses TRBV19 and TRBJ1-4, with 10 bases lining up with TRBD1. With 6 bases clipped from V and 6 bases from J, the junction kept 10 bases outside the gene matches. The CDR3 runs to 16 residues. Germline V lookup: CDR1 LNHDA, CDR2 SQIVND (reference sequence). This CDR3 reads CASSGIHGTGDEKLFF. CDR3 DNA sequence: TGTGCCAGTAGCGGGATCCACGGGACAGGGGATGAAAAACTGTTTTTT.

The chain links TRBV6-1 to TRBJ1-2, with D tentatively TRBD1 (6 bases). Trimming removed 5 bases from V and 4 bases from J, with 11 bases in between. Germline CDR1 MNHNS, CDR2 SASEGT. There are 13 residues in the CDR3. CDR3 loop: CASSSGAGYGYTF. In nucleotides, the CDR3 is TGTGCCAGCAGTTCAGGGGCGGGCTATGGCTACACCTTC.

V gene TRBV4-1 combines with J gene TRBJ2-4; TRBD2 agrees at 10 bases. The junction had 8 bases not matched to a gene; V was cut back by 1 base and J by 2 bases. Germline V gene data show CDR1 as MGHRA and CDR2 as YSYEKL. The CDR3 contains 18 residues. DNA for the CDR3: TGCGCCAGCAGCCAAGGCCGGGTAGCGGGAGGCCCCAAAAACATTCAGTACTTC. Protein product: CASSQGRVAGGPKNIQYF.

This clone was seen only once. V usage is TRBV7-8 and J usage is TRBJ2-5, with 8 positions matching TRBD2. The CDR3 loop spans 16 amino acids. Trimming at V came to 5 bases and at J to 4 bases, leaving 12 bases not matched to a gene. Germline-derived CDR1 and CDR2 are SGHVS and FQNEAQ. The CDR3 bases are TGTGCCAGCAGCCCACCCCCCAGCGGGAGCACAGAGACCCAGTACTTC. It translates to CASSPPPSGSTETQYF.

In its sample, this clone was seen once. The V and J genes are TRBV7-9 and TRBJ2-7; TRBD2 might be the D (5 bases). With 5 bases removed from V and 1 base from J, the gap between germline ends came to 15 bases. The CDR3 extends over 15 amino acids. Germline V gene data show CDR1 as SEHNR and CDR2 as FQNEAQ (reference sequence). CDR3 bases: TGTGCCAGCAGCCCTCCCGGCGGGCGATCCTACGAGCAGTACTTC. Translation gives CASSPPGGRSYEQYF.

A note on this clone: The same CDR3 also results from other DNA sequences found in this sample. The V call is TRBV5-6, the J call TRBJ2-5; unclear D gene. The ends were cut back, 0 bases at V and 4 bases at J, with 7 bases in the middle. This CDR3 contains 13 residues. The germline gives CDR1 SGHDT, CDR2 YYEEEE. The CDR3: CASSLGPRETQYF. The DNA of the CDR3 is TGTGCCAGCAGCTTGGGACCCAGAGAGACCCAGTACTTC.

The J gene is TRBJ2-7, the V gene TRBV28, with D possibly called TRBD1 or TRBD2 (5 bases each). This CDR3 contains 14 residues. The V gene lost 2 bases and the J gene lost 3 bases, with 11 bases spanning the gap. Per germline, CDR1 MDHEN and CDR2 SYDVKM. This CDR3 reads CASSLPRDRYEQYF. In DNA form, the CDR3 reads TGTGCCAGCAGTTTACCCCGGGACCGCTACGAGCAGTACTTC.

The V gene is TRBV28, the J gene TRBJ1-2; 10 nucleotides agree with TRBD1. The ends lost 6 bases at V and 4 bases at J; junction bases unmatched: 8. There are 15 residues in the CDR3. The germline V gene encodes CDR1 MDHEN and CDR2 SYDVKM. CDR3 DNA: TGTGCCAGCAGAGAGACAGGGGGCGCGGTCTATGGCTACACCTTC. It codes for CASRETGGAVYGYTF.

This chain uses TRBV6-1 with TRBJ2-1; D unresolved. From germline, CDR1 is MNHNS and CDR2 SASEGT. Trimming removed 4 bases at V and 4 bases at J, with 8 bases between. The CDR3 runs to 13 residues. The CDR3 region has the DNA TGTGCCAGCAGTGCAAGCCTATACAATGAGCAGTTCTTC. Its translation: CASSASLYNEQFF.

On this clone: Other DNA sequences in the same sample also yield this CDR3. V gene TRBV7-9 combines with J gene TRBJ2-1; the D call may be TRBD1 or TRBD2 (6 bases each). Looked up from germline, CDR1 is SEHNR and CDR2 is FQNEAQ (reference sequence). The CDR3 is made up of 15 amino acids. Between the trimmed V and J ends, which lost 1 base and 1 base, there was a span of 8 bases. The DNA of the CDR3 is TGTGCCAGCAGCTTAGGGAGGGGGTCCTACAATGAGCAGTTCTTC. Its protein product is CASSLGRGSYNEQFF.

The gene calls are TRBV5-5 and TRBJ2-7; 14 bases agree with TRBD2. Trimming took 3 bases from V and 2 from J; bases not matched to a gene: 1. Germline CDR1 SGHKS, CDR2 YYEKEE (reference sequence). The length of the CDR3 is 15 residues. Written as DNA, the CDR3 is TGTGCCAGCAGCTCGGGACTAGCGGGAGCCTACGAGCAGTACTTC. Translated: CASSSGLAGAYEQYF.

The chain couples TRBV19 to TRBJ2-1; D might be TRBD2 (6 bases). Trimming took off 8 bases at V and 2 bases at J, with 16 bases between the two ends. The CDR3 spans 15 residues. Germline assignment: CDR1 LNHDA and CDR2 SQIVND (reference sequence). The CDR3 here is CASDAGTRTYNEQFF. DNA of the CDR3: TGTGCCAGTGATGCCGGGACTCGTACCTACAATGAGCAGTTCTTC. Using reference TRBV19 and TRBJ2-1 for the parts outside the CDR3, the full variable domain is DGGITQSPKYLFRKEGQNVTLSCEQNLNHDAMYWYRQDPGQGLRLIYYSQIVNDFQKGDIAEGYSVSREKKESFPLTVTSAQKNPTAFYLCASDAGTRTYNEQFFGPGTRLTVL.

As for this clone: This same CDR3 is encoded by further DNA sequences in the sample. The J gene is TRBJ1-2, the V gene TRBV7-2; 8 nucleotides agree with TRBD1. This CDR3 is 13 amino acids long. V lost 5 bases, J lost 4 bases, and 3 bases stayed unmatched. CDR1 and CDR2 from the germline V gene are SGHTA and FQGNSA. The CDR3 DNA is TGTGCCAGCAGCCCCGGACAGGGCTATGGCTACACCTTC. Residues: CASSPGQGYGYTF.

J is TRBJ2-5 and V is TRBV27; D ambiguous. Looked up from germline, CDR1 is MNHEY and CDR2 is SMNVEV (reference sequence). V shed 7 bases and J shed 1 base, with 13 bases lying between them. The CDR3 consists of 14 residues. The CDR3 sequence: CASKRTQLQETQYF. CDR3 bases: TGTGCCAGCAAACGAACCCAACTCCAAGAGACCCAGTACTTC.

The chain is built from TRBV19 and TRBJ2-7, with unresolved D. The CDR3 loop spans 12 amino acids. V was clipped by 9 bases and J by 5 bases, with 14 bases between them. CDR1 LNHDA and CDR2 SQIVND come from the germline V gene (reference sequence). The CDR3 DNA reads TGTGCCAGCCTTATTGGGCCCCACGAGCAGTACTTC. Translating gives CASLIGPHEQYF. Full variable domain (outside the CDR3, taken from reference TRBV19 and TRBJ2-7): DGGITQSPKYLFRKEGQNVTLSCEQNLNHDAMYWYRQDPGQGLRLIYYSQIVNDFQKGDIAEGYSVSREKKESFPLTVTSAQKNPTAFYLCASLIGPHEQYFGPGTRLTVT.

The chain is built from TRBV6-6 and TRBJ2-2; 9 bases match TRBD1. The junction had 2 bases not matched to a gene; V was cut back by 6 bases and J by 0 bases. The CDR3 runs to 15 residues. The germline V gene has CDR1 MNHNY and CDR2 SVGAGI (reference sequence). CDR3 coding DNA: TGTGCCAGCAGAAGACAGGGGGCGAACACCGGGGAGCTGTTTTTT. It specifies CASRRQGANTGELFF.

As to this clone: The sample has other DNA sequences that encode this CDR3 too. This chain links TRBV19 with TRBJ2-7; weak D call: TRBD2 (5 bases). The CDR3 runs 15 residues. The V end was cut by 3 bases, the J end by 3 bases, with 15 bases between. The germline V gene has CDR1 LNHDA and CDR2 SQIVND (reference sequence). The CDR3 loop is CASSIVSGSSYEQYF. CDR3 sequence (DNA): TGTGCCAGTAGTATTGTTTCGGGGAGTAGCTACGAGCAGTACTTC.

This clone was seen just once. The chain joins TRBV5-1 to TRBJ1-1; D remains unclear. CDR3 length equals 14 residues. The germline V and J ends were trimmed by 6 bases and 7 bases, with 19 bases remaining between them. Germline V gene data show CDR1 as SGHRS and CDR2 as YFSETQ. The CDR3 nucleotides read TGCGCCAGCAAAGACCTTTCAAGAGGCGGTGAAGCTTTCTTT. Translating gives CASKDLSRGGEAFF.